The rows below give T cell receptor beta chains drawn from one sample of a study of healthy donors' naive CD4 and CD8 T cells. TCRdb reprocessed the reads with MiXCR, giving one entry per CDR3 protein. The sample contains 150,000 to 200,000 distinct CDR3 sequences, about four fifths of which appear only once. What was sequenced was naive CD4+ and CD8+ T cells sorted from blood, pooled from several donors. All receptors come from a pool of human donors in good health; the sample pools cells from several healthy donors. Both conserved end residues are part of each CDR3. Each record gives: CDR3 protein, CDR3 DNA, J gene, V gene, clone size, D gene. A D gene is named only where the DNA matches it firmly. Where a row states a size, it is once, few, many or the class of an expanded clone; other rows omit it.

CDR3 protein: CSVKQGTLAGEQYF
CDR3 DNA: TGCAGCGTGAAACAGGGGACCTTGGCGGGCGAGCAGTACTTC
J gene: TRBJ2-7
V gene: TRBV29-1
clone size: few
D gene: TRBD1

CDR3 protein: CASSLATGFVNTEAFF
CDR3 DNA: TGCGCCAGCAGCTTGGCGACGGGTTTCGTGAACACTGAAGCTTTCTTT
J gene: TRBJ1-1
V gene: TRBV5-1
clone size: -
D gene: -

CDR3 protein: CASRGLAEYNEQFF
CDR3 DNA: TGTGCCAGTAGAGGACTAGCGGAATACAATGAGCAGTTCTTC
J gene: TRBJ2-1
V gene: TRBV19
clone size: -
D gene: TRBD2

CDR3 protein: CASSTYVGGYQPQHF
CDR3 DNA: TGTGCCAGCAGTACTTACGTGGGGGGCTACCAGCCCCAGCATTTT
J gene: TRBJ1-5
V gene: TRBV2
clone size: few
D gene: -

CDR3 protein: CASSSDRRDFYEQYF
CDR3 DNA: TGTGCCAGCAGTTCCGATCGCAGGGATTTCTACGAGCAGTACTTC
J gene: TRBJ2-7
V gene: TRBV28
clone size: -
D gene: -

CDR3 protein: CASSLLYQGVGDTQYF
CDR3 DNA: TGTGCCAGCAGTTTACTGTATCAGGGGGTCGGCGATACGCAGTATTTT
J gene: TRBJ2-3
V gene: TRBV6-5
clone size: once
D gene: TRBD1

CDR3 protein: CASSYRRARNEKLFF
CDR3 DNA: TGTGCCAGCAGTTACCGGCGCGCTAGGAATGAAAAACTGTTTTTT
J gene: TRBJ1-4
V gene: TRBV6-5
clone size: once
D gene: -

CDR3 protein: CASKGYAVSFYNEQFF
CDR3 DNA: TGTGCCAGCAAGGGCTATGCGGTTTCCTTTTACAATGAGCAGTTCTTC
J gene: TRBJ2-1
V gene: TRBV6-2/TRBV6-3
clone size: few
D gene: -

CDR3 protein: CASGPYNEQFF
CDR3 DNA: TGTGCCAGCGGTCCCTACAATGAGCAGTTCTTC
J gene: TRBJ2-1
V gene: TRBV6-5
clone size: -
D gene: -

CDR3 protein: CSVAGQGIETQYF
CDR3 DNA: TGCAGCGTTGCAGGGCAGGGGATCGAGACCCAGTACTTC
J gene: TRBJ2-5
V gene: TRBV29-1
clone size: -
D gene: -

CDR3 protein: CASSIDRGFGLGNEQFF
CDR3 DNA: TGTGCCAGTAGTATAGATAGGGGCTTCGGATTGGGGAATGAGCAGTTCTTC
J gene: TRBJ2-1
V gene: TRBV19
clone size: -
D gene: -

CDR3 protein: CASSGPVGRATYEQYF
CDR3 DNA: TGTGCCAGCAGCGGCCCAGTCGGGCGGGCCACCTACGAGCAGTACTTC
J gene: TRBJ2-7
V gene: TRBV5-6
clone size: -
D gene: -

CDR3 protein: CTSRLGAGAGNTIYF
CDR3 DNA: TGCACCAGCAGATTGGGAGCAGGGGCTGGAAACACCATATATTTT
J gene: TRBJ1-3
V gene: TRBV5-1
clone size: -
D gene: -

CDR3 protein: CSVRVGPSEAFF
CDR3 DNA: TGCAGCGTTAGAGTGGGGCCCTCTGAAGCTTTCTTT
J gene: TRBJ1-1
V gene: TRBV29-1
clone size: few
D gene: -

CDR3 protein: CASSPRGTGDSYEQYF
CDR3 DNA: TGTGCCAGCTCACCACGCGGGACAGGGGACTCCTACGAGCAGTACTTC
J gene: TRBJ2-7
V gene: TRBV18
clone size: once
D gene: TRBD1

CDR3 protein: CTTWLAEGYTF
CDR3 DNA: TGCACTACGTGGCTCGCGGAGGGCTACACCTTC
J gene: TRBJ1-2
V gene: TRBV29-1
clone size: -
D gene: -

CDR3 protein: CASSSGINEQFF
CDR3 DNA: TGTGCCAGTAGCTCGGGGATCAATGAGCAGTTCTTC
J gene: TRBJ2-1
V gene: TRBV19
clone size: -
D gene: -

CDR3 protein: CASSHSTRPQETQYF
CDR3 DNA: TGTGCCAGCAGCCATTCCACTCGCCCTCAAGAGACCCAGTACTTC
J gene: TRBJ2-5
V gene: TRBV14
clone size: -
D gene: -

CDR3 protein: CASGQASGGTGSYEQCF
CDR3 DNA: TGCGCCAGCGGCCAAGCGTCAGGGGGGACAGGCTCCTACGAGCAGTGCTTC
J gene: TRBJ2-7
V gene: TRBV4-3
clone size: few
D gene: TRBD1

CDR3 protein: CASSETSGASDTQYF
CDR3 DNA: TGTGCCAGTAGTGAGACTAGCGGGGCCTCAGATACGCAGTATTTT
J gene: TRBJ2-3
V gene: TRBV19
clone size: -
D gene: TRBD2

CDR3 protein: CASSFDRGDGYTF
CDR3 DNA: TGTGCCAGCAGTTTCGACAGGGGAGATGGCTACACCTTC
J gene: TRBJ1-2
V gene: TRBV27
clone size: few
D gene: TRBD1

CDR3 protein: CSARIMGQLSYEQYF
CDR3 DNA: TGCAGCGCGAGAATCATGGGACAGCTCTCCTACGAGCAGTACTTC
J gene: TRBJ2-7
V gene: TRBV29-1
clone size: -
D gene: TRBD1

CDR3 protein: CASSPRDKSSYEQYF
CDR3 DNA: TGTGCCAGCAGCCCCCGGGACAAGAGCTCCTACGAGCAGTACTTC
J gene: TRBJ2-7
V gene: TRBV6-5
clone size: -
D gene: -

CDR3 protein: CASTDSNQETQYF
CDR3 DNA: TGTGCCAGCACCGACAGTAACCAAGAGACCCAGTACTTC
J gene: TRBJ2-5
V gene: TRBV5-4
clone size: -
D gene: -

CDR3 protein: CASSYPGLAGEHF
CDR3 DNA: TGTGCCAGCAGTTACCCTGGACTAGCGGGAGAGCACTTC
J gene: TRBJ2-7
V gene: TRBV6-5
clone size: -
D gene: TRBD2

CDR3 protein: CASSLGSLPYEQYF
CDR3 DNA: TGTGCCAGCAGCTTGGGTAGTCTCCCCTACGAGCAGTACTTC
J gene: TRBJ2-7
V gene: TRBV12-3/TRBV12-4
clone size: -
D gene: -

CDR3 protein: CAWSQGGRSDNIQYF
CDR3 DNA: TGTGCCTGGAGTCAAGGCGGGAGGTCAGACAACATTCAGTACTTC
J gene: TRBJ2-4
V gene: TRBV30
clone size: -
D gene: TRBD2

CDR3 protein: CASSIARDSEAFF
CDR3 DNA: TGTGCCAGTAGTATAGCACGGGACAGTGAAGCTTTCTTT
J gene: TRBJ1-1
V gene: TRBV19
clone size: few
D gene: TRBD1

CDR3 protein: CASSVLARSYNEQFF
CDR3 DNA: TGTGCCAGCAGTGTTCTAGCGCGGTCCTACAATGAGCAGTTCTTC
J gene: TRBJ2-1
V gene: TRBV27
clone size: -
D gene: -

CDR3 protein: CASSVGQNTEAFF
CDR3 DNA: TGCGCCAGCAGCGTCGGACAGAACACTGAAGCTTTCTTT
J gene: TRBJ1-1
V gene: TRBV5-1
clone size: once
D gene: -

CDR3 protein: CASIQGGVGTEAFF
CDR3 DNA: TGTGCCAGCATCCAAGGGGGAGTGGGCACTGAAGCTTTCTTT
J gene: TRBJ1-1
V gene: TRBV6-5
clone size: -
D gene: -